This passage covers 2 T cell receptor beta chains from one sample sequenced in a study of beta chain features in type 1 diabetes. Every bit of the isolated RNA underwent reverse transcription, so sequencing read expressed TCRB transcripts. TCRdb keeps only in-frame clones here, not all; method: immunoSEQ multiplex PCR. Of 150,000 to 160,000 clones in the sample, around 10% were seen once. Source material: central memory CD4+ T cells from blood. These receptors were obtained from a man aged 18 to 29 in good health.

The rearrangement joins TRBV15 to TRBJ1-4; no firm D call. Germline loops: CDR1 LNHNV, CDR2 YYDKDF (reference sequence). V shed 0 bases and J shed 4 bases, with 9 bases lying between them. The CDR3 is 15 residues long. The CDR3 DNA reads TGTGCCACCAGCAGAGACAGGATGGGTAATGAAAAACTGTTTTTT. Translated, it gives CATSRDRMGNEKLFF.

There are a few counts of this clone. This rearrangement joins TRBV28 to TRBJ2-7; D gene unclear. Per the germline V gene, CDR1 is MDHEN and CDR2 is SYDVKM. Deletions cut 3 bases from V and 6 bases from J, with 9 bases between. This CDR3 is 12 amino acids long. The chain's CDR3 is CASSFLGLEQYF. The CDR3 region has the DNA TGTGCCAGCAGTTTTCTAGGGCTCGAGCAGTACTTC.